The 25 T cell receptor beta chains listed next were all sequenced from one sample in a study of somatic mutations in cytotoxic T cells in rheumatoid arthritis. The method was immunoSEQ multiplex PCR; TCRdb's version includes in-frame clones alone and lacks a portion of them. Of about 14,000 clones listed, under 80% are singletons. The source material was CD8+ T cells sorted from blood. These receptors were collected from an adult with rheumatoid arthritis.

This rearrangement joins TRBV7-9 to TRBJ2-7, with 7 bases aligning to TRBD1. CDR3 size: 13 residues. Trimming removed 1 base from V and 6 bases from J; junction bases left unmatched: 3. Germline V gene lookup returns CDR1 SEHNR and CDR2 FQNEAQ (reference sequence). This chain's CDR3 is CASSLDGTVEQYF. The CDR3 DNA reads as TGTGCCAGCAGCTTAGATGGGACAGTCGAGCAGTACTTC.

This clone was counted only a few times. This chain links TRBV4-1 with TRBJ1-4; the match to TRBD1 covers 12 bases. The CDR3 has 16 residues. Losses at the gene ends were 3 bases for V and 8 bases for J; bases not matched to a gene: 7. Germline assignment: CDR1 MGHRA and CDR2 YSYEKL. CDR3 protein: CASSQGQGARGEKLFF. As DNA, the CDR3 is TGCGCCAGCAGCCAGGGACAGGGGGCGCGGGGCGAAAAACTGTTTTTT.

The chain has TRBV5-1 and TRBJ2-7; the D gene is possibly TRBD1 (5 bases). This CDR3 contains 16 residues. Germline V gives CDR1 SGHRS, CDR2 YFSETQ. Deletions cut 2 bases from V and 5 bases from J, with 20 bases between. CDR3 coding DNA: TGCGCCAGCAGCTTAAGGGGCCTTGCAGGGTTACACGAGCAGTACTTC. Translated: CASSLRGLAGLHEQYF.

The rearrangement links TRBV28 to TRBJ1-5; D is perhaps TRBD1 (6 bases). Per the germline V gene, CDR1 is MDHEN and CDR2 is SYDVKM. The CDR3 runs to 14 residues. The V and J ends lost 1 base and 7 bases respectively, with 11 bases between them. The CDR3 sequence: CASSLSGGRQPQHF. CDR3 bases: TGTGCCAGCAGTTTATCGGGGGGCCGGCAGCCCCAGCATTTT.

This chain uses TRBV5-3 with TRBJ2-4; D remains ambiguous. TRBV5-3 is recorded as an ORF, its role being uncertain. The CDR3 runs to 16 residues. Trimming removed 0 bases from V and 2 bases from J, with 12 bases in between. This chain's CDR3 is CARSLGDYRTKNIQYF. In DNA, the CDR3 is TGTGCCAGAAGCTTGGGGGATTACAGAACCAAAAACATTCAGTACTTC.

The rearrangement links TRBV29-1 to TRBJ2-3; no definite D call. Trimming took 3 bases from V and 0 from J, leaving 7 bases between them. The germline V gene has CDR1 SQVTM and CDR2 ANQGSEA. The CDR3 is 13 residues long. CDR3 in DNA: TGCAGCGTTGATGGTGGGAGCACAGATACGCAGTATTTT. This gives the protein CSVDGGSTDTQYF.

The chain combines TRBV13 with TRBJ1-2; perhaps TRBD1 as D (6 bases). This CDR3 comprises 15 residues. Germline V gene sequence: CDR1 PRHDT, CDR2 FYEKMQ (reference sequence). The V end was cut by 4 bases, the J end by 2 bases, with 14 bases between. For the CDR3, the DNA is TGTGCCAGCAGCTCGGGGGGCAGGGGAAACTATGGCTACACCTTC. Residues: CASSSGGRGNYGYTF.

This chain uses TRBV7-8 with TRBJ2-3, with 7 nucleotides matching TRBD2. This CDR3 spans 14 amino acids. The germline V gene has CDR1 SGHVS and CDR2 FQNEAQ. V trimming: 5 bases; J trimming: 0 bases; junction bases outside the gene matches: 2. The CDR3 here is CASSERGSTDTQYF. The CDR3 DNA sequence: TGTGCCAGCAGCGAGCGGGGTAGCACAGATACGCAGTATTTT.

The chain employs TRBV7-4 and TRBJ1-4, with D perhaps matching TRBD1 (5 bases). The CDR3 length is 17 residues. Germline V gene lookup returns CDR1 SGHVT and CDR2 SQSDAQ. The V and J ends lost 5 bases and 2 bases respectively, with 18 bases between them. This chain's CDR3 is CASSRRQNGRTNEKLFF. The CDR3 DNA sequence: TGTGCCAGCAGCAGGAGACAGAATGGACGGACTAATGAAAAACTGTTTTTT.

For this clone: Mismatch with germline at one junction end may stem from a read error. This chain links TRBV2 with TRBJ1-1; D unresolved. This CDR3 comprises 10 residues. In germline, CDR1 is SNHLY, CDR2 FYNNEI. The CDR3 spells CASSGVETSF. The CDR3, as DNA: TGTGCCAGCAGTGGCGTCGAGACTTCCTTT.

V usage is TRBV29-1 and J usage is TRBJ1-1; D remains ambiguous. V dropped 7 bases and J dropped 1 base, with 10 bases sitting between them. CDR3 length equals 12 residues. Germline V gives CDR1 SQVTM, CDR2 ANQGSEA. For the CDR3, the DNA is TGCAGCGCCCTAAAGGGGAACACTGAAGCTTTCTTT. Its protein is CSALKGNTEAFF. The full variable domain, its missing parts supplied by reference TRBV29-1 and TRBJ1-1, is SAVISQKPSRDICQRGTSLTIQCQVDSQVTMMFWYRQQPGQSLTLIATANQGSEATYESGFVIDKFPISRPNLTFSTLTVSNMSPEDSSIYLCSALKGNTEAFFGQGTRLTVV.

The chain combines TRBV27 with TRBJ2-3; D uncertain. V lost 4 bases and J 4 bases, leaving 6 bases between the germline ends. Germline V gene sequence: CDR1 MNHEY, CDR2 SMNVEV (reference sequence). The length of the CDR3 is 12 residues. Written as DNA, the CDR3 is TGTGCCAGCAGTTCGGCGGCAGATACGCAGTATTTT. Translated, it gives CASSSAADTQYF.

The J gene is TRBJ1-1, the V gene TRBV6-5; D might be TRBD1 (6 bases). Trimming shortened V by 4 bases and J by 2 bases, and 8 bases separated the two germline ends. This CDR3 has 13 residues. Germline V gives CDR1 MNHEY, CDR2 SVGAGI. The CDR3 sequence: CASSLGANTEAFF. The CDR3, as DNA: TGTGCCAGCAGTTTGGGGGCCAACACTGAAGCTTTCTTT.

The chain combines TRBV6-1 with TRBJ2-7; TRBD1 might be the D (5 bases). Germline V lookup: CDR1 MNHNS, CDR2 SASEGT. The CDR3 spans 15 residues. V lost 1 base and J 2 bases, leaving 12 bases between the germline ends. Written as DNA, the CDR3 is TGTGCCAGCAGTGAAGAAGCAGGGAACCCCTACGAGCAGTACTTC. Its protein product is CASSEEAGNPYEQYF.

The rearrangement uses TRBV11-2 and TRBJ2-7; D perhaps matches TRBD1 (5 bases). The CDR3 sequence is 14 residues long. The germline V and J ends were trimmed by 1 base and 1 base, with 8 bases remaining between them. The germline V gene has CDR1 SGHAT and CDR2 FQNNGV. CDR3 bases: TGTGCCAGCAGCTTAGGGGGCCGATCCTACGAGCAGTACGTC. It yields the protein CASSLGGRSYEQYV.

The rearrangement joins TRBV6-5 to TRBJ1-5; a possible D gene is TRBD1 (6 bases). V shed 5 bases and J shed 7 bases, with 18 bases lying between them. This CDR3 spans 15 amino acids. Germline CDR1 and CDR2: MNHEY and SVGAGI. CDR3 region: CASSPSRGSPQPQHF. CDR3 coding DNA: TGTGCCAGCAGTCCGAGTAGGGGGTCTCCACAGCCCCAGCATTTT.

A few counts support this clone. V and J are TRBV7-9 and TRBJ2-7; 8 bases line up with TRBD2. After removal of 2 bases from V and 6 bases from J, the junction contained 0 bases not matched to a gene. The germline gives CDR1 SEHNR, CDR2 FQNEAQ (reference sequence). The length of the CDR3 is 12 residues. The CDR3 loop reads CASSLSGSEQYF. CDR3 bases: TGTGCCAGCAGCTTAAGCGGGAGCGAGCAGTACTTC.

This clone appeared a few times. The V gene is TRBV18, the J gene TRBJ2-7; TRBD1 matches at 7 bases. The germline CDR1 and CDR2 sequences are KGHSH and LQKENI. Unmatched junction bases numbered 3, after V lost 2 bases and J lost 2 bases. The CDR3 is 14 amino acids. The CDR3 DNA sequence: TGTGCCAGCTCACCAGGGACAGTTACCTACGAGCAGTACTTC. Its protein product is CASSPGTVTYEQYF.

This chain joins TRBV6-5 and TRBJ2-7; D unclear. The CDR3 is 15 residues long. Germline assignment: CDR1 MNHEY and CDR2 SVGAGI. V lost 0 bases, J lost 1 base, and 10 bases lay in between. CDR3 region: CASSYSDLASYEQYF. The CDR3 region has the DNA TGTGCCAGCAGTTACTCGGACCTCGCATCCTACGAGCAGTACTTC.

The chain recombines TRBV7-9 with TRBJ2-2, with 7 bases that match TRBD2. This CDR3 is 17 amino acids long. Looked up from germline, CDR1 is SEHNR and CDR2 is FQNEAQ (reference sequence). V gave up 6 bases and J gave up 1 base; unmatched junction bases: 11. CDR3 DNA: TGTGCCAGCAGGCCCGCTCGGGGGGACGAGAACACCGGGGAGCTGTTTTTT. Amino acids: CASRPARGDENTGELFF. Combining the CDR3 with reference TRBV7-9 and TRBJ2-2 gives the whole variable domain DTGVSQNPRHKITKRGQNVTFRCDPISEHNRLYWYRQTLGQGPEFLTYFQNEAQLEKSRLLSDRFSAERPKGSFSTLEIQRTEQGDSAMYLCASRPARGDENTGELFFGEGSRLTVL.

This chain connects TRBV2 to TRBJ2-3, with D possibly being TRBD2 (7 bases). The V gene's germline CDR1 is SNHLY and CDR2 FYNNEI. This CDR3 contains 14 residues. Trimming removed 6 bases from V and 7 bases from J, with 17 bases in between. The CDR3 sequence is CASSLGGRGNTQYF. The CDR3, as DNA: TGTGCCAGCAGCCTGGGGGGGCGGGGGAATACGCAGTATTTT.

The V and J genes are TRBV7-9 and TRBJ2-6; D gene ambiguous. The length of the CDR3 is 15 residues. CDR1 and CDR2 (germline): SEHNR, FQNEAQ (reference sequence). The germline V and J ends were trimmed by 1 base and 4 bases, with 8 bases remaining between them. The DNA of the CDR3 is TGTGCCAGCAGCTTAGAAGGGTCCGGGGCCAACGTCCTGACTTTC. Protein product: CASSLEGSGANVLTF. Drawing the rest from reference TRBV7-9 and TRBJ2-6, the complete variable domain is DTGVSQNPRHKITKRGQNVTFRCDPISEHNRLYWYRQTLGQGPEFLTYFQNEAQLEKSRLLSDRFSAERPKGSFSTLEIQRTEQGDSAMYLCASSLEGSGANVLTFGAGSRLTVL.

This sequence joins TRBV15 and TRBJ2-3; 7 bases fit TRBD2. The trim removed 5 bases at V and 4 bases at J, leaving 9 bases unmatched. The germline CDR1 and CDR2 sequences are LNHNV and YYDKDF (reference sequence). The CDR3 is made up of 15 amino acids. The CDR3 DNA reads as TGTGCCACCAGCTTGGGAGGGGCGAACGCAGATACGCAGTATTTT. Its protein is CATSLGGANADTQYF.

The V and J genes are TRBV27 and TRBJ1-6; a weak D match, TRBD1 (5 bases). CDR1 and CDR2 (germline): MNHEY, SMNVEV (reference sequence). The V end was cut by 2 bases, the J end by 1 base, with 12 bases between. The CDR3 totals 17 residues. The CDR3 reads CASSLKGFESYNSPLHF. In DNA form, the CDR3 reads TGTGCCAGCAGTTTAAAGGGGTTTGAGTCCTATAATTCACCCCTCCACTTT.

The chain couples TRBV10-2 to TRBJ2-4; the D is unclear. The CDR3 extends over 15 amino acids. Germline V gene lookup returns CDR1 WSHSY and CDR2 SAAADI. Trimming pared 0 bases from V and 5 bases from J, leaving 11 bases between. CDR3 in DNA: TGCGCCAGCAGTGAGTCGACGGCCAGAGAAAACATTCAGTACTTC. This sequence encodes CASSESTARENIQYF.